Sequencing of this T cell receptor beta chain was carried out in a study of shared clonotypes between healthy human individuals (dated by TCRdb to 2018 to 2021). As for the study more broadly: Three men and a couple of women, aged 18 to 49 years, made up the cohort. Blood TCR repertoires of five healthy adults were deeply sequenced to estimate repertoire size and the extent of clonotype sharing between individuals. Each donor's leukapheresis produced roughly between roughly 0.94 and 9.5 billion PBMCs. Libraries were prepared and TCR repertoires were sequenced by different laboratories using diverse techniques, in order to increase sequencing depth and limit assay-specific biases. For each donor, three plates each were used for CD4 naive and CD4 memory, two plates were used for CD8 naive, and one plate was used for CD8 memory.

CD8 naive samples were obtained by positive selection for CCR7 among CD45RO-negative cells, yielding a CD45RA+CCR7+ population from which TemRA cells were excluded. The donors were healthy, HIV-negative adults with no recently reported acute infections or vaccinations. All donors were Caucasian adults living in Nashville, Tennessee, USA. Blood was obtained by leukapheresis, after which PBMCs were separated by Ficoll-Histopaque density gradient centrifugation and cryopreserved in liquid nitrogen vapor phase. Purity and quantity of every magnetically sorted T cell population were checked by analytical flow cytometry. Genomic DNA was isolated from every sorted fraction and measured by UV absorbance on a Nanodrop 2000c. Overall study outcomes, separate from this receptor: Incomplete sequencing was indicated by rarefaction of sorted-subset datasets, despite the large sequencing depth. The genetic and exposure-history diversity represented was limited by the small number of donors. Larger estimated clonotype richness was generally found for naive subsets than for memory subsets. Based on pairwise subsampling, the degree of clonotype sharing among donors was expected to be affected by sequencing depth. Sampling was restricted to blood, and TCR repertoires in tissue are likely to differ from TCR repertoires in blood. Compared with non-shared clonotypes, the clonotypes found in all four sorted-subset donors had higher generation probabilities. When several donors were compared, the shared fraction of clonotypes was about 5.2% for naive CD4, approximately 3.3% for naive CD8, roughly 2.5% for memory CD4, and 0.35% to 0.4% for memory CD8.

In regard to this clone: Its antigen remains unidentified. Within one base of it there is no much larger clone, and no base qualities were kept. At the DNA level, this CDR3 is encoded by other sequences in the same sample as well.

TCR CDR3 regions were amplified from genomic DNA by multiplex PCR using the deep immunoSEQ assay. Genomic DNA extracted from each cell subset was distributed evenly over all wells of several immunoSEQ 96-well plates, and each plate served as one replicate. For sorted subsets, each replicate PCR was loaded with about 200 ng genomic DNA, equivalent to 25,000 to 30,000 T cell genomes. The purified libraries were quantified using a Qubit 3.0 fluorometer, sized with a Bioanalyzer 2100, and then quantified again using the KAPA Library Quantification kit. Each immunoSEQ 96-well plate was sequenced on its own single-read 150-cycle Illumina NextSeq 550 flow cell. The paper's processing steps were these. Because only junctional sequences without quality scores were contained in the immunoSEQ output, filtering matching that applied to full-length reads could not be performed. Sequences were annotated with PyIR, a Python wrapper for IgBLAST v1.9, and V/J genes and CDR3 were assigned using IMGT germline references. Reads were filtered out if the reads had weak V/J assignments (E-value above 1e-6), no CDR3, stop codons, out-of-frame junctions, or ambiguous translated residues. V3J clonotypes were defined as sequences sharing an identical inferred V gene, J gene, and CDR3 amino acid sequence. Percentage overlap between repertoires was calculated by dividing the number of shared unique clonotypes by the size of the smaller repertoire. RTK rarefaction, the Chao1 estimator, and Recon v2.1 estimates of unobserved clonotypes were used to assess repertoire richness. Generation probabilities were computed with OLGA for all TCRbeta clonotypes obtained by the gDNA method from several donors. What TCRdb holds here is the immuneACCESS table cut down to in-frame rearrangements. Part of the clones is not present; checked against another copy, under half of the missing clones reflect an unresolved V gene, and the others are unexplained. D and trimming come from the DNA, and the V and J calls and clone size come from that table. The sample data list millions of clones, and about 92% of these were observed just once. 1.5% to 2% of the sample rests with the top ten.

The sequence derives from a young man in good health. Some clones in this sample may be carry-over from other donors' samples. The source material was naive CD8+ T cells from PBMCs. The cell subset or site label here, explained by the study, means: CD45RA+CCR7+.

Here is the DNA: TGTGCCAGCAGTCCCCAACCTTCCTACGAGCAGTACTTC. This encodes CASSPQPSYEQYF. The rearranged segments are TRBV27 and TRBJ2-7; no D gene is confidently identified. The germline V gene (reference sequence) gives CDR1 as MNHEY and CDR2 as SMNVEV. V is pared back by 5 bases and J by 1 base, with 9 bases lying between the germline termini. Inclusive of the bounding cysteine and phenylalanine, the CDR3 is 13 residues long. Here the CDR3 DNA is all that survives: 39 bases in frame from base 1.